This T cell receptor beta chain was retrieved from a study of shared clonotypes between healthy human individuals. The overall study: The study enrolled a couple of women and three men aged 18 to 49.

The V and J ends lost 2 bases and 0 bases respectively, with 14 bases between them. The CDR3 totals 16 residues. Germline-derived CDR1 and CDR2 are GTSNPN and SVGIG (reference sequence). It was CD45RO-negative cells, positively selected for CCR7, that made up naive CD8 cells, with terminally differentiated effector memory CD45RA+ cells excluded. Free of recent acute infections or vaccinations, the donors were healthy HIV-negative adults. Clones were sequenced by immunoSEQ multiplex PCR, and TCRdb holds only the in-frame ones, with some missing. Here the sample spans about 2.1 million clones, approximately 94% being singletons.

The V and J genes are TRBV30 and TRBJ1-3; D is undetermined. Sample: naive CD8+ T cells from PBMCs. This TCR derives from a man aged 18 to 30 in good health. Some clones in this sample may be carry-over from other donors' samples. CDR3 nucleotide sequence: TGTGCCTGGAGTTCCTTTTCAGAGTACTCTGGAAACACCATATATTTT. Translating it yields CAWSSFSEYSGNTIYF.